The entry below describes one T cell receptor beta chain. Its specificity is not known. Via the markers CD45RO/CCR7/CD25/CD127/CD95/CD27, stem cell-like memory, regulatory, central memory and naive CD4+ cells were sorted. The CDR3 totals 10 residues. Germline lookup yields CDR1 DFQATT and CDR2 SNEGSKA (reference sequence). The V end was cut by 3 bases, the J end by 9 bases, with 8 bases between. The entry originates in a study of beta chain features in type 1 diabetes. Expressed TCRB transcripts were sequenced because the isolated RNA had all been reverse transcribed beforehand. Sequenced by immunoSEQ multiplex PCR; TCRdb stores in-frame clones only, minus some. The sample lists 60,000 or so clones, under 60% occurring once. Study-wide points: Researchers cautioned that cDNA sequencing could over-represent cells with high TCR expression. Healthy donors had naive, central memory and Treg TCRB repertoires that appeared less similar than those seen among patients. Insertion counts at VDJ junctions were lower in type 1 diabetes patients, who also showed more deletions there. The study found moderately but significantly shorter TCRB CDR3s in all four CD4+ subsets of Type 1 diabetes patients.

What was sequenced was Tregs from blood. This TCR derives from a woman aged 40 to 49 with type 1 diabetes. This chain uses TRBV20-1 with TRBJ2-5; TRBD2 is a possible D gene (5 bases). The CDR3 is CSASDYAQYF. CDR3 sequence (DNA): TGCAGTGCTAGTGACTACGCCCAGTACTTC.